This is a list of T cell receptor beta chains from one sample in a study of shared clonotypes between healthy human individuals. Only in-frame clones appear in the TCRdb table, and some are missing; sequencing was by immunoSEQ multiplex PCR. This sample has 2 million or so clones, with roughly 95% found just once. The sequenced sample was naive CD8+ T cells sorted from blood. The source is a man aged 18 to 30 in good health. CDR3s include the opening cysteine and the closing phenylalanine or tryptophan. A D gene is named only where the DNA matches it firmly. Where a row states a size, it is once, few, many or the class of an expanded clone; other rows omit it.

j_gene	d_gene	abundance	v_gene	CDR3aa	CDR3nt
TRBJ2-3	TRBD2	-	TRBV13	CASSSGTSGRENTDTQYF	TGTGCCAGCAGTTCCGGGACTAGCGGGAGGGAAAACACAGATACGCAGTATTTT
TRBJ1-3	TRBD1	-	TRBV6-4	CATKQGEEDTIYF	TGTGCCACCAAACAGGGGGAGGAGGACACCATATATTTT
TRBJ2-7	TRBD2	-	TRBV5-1	CASSWGTSVEQYF	TGCGCCAGCAGCTGGGGGACTAGCGTCGAGCAGTACTTC
TRBJ1-1	-	-	TRBV5-4	CASSFLGTEAFF	TGTGCCAGCAGCTTTTTAGGGACCGAAGCTTTCTTT
TRBJ2-7	-	-	TRBV9	CASSTDSYEQYF	TGTGCCAGCAGCACGGACAGCTACGAGCAGTACTTC
TRBJ2-4	-	once	TRBV28	CASSNPADGIQYF	TGTGCCAGCAGCAATCCGGCGGACGGCATTCAGTACTTC
TRBJ2-5	-	-	TRBV7-9	CASSLESGIRETQYF	TGTGCCAGCAGCTTAGAATCGGGGATCAGGGAGACCCAGTACTTC
TRBJ2-7	TRBD2	-	TRBV6-5	CASSPGTSGYEQYF	TGTGCCAGCAGTCCCGGGACTAGCGGCTACGAGCAGTACTTC
TRBJ2-7	TRBD2	once	TRBV30	CASEREDFHEQYF	TGTGCCTCTGAGCGGGAGGATTTCCACGAGCAGTACTTC
TRBJ2-7	-	-	TRBV6-6	CASSLAGTPYEQYF	TGTGCCAGCAGCCTCGCAGGGACCCCCTACGAGCAGTACTTC
TRBJ2-1	TRBD2	-	TRBV4-1	CASSPSPGLAGSGQFF	TGCGCCAGCAGCCCTTCCCCCGGACTAGCGGGGTCCGGGCAGTTCTTC
TRBJ2-2	TRBD2	-	TRBV7-6	CASSPTSGGSYTGELFF	TGTGCCAGCAGCCCGACTAGCGGGGGGTCTTACACCGGGGAGCTGTTTTTT
TRBJ2-2	-	-	TRBV28	CASSSVGELFF	TGTGCCAGCAGTTCGGTGGGGGAGCTGTTTTTT
TRBJ1-2	-	-	TRBV11-1	CASSLGDYGYTF	TGTGCCAGCAGCTTAGGGGACTATGGCTACACCTTC
TRBJ2-5	-	once	TRBV4-3	CASSQDLRGWETQYF	TGCGCCAGCAGCCAAGATTTGAGGGGCTGGGAGACCCAGTACTTC
TRBJ1-6	-	-	TRBV4-1	CASSQVTASNSPLHF	TGCGCCAGCAGCCAAGTGACTGCGTCGAATTCACCCCTCCACTTT
TRBJ2-7	TRBD1	-	TRBV27	CASSLVGTDNYEQYF	TGTGCCAGCAGTTTAGTTGGGACAGATAACTACGAGCAGTACTTC
TRBJ2-1	-	-	TRBV7-6	CASSLEGVNEQFF	TGTGCCAGCAGCTTAGAAGGGGTAAATGAGCAGTTCTTC
TRBJ2-5	-	-	TRBV7-9	CASSLGHPQETQYF	TGTGCCAGCAGCTTGGGACATCCTCAAGAGACCCAGTACTTC
TRBJ2-7	-	-	TRBV4-1	CASSHDYNSYEQYF	TGCGCCAGCAGCCATGACTACAACTCCTACGAGCAGTACTTC
TRBJ1-2	-	-	TRBV5-4	CASSLWGGDGYTF	TGTGCCAGCAGCTTGTGGGGAGGCGATGGCTACACCTTC
TRBJ1-4	-	-	TRBV14	CASSHWTDREKLFF	TGTGCCAGCAGCCACTGGACCGACAGGGAAAAACTGTTTTTT
TRBJ2-7	-	-	TRBV7-9	CASSSPDRGPYEQYF	TGTGCCAGCAGCTCCCCCGATAGGGGCCCCTACGAGCAGTACTTC
TRBJ2-7	-	-	TRBV27	CASSQKDSYEQYF	TGTGCCAGCAGTCAGAAGGACAGCTACGAGCAGTACTTC
TRBJ1-1	-	-	TRBV6-5	CASRRFLITEAFF	TGTGCCAGCAGGAGGTTTTTAATCACTGAAGCTTTCTTT
TRBJ1-2	-	-	TRBV19	CASSLTVNYGYTF	TGTGCCAGTAGTTTGACAGTGAACTATGGCTACACCTTC
TRBJ1-2	TRBD1	-	TRBV30	CAWNPGGDGYGYTF	TGTGCCTGGAATCCAGGGGGGGACGGCTATGGCTACACCTTC
TRBJ2-5	TRBD1	-	TRBV10-3	CAISDGQGARETQYF	TGTGCCATCAGTGACGGACAGGGGGCTAGGGAGACCCAGTACTTC
TRBJ1-6	-	-	TRBV4-1	CASSQVRVSDSPLHF	TGCGCCAGCAGCCAAGTAAGGGTATCGGATTCACCCCTCCACTTT
TRBJ2-7	-	once	TRBV5-4	CASSLGLHPYEQYF	TGTGCCAGCAGCTTAGGTCTACATCCCTACGAGCAGTACTTC
TRBJ2-7	-	-	TRBV7-2	CASSLAGYSYEQYF	TGTGCCAGCAGCTTAGCGGGATATTCCTACGAGCAGTACTTC
TRBJ1-2	-	-	TRBV10-2	CASSESMAAYGYTF	TGCGCCAGCAGTGAGTCGATGGCGGCATATGGCTACACCTTC
TRBJ1-2	TRBD1	-	TRBV9	CASETGGYGYTF	TGTGCCAGCGAGACAGGGGGATATGGCTACACCTTC
TRBJ1-3	-	-	TRBV5-1	CASSLNGPHSGNTIYF	TGCGCCAGCAGCTTGAACGGGCCCCATTCTGGAAACACCATATATTTT
TRBJ2-5	-	-	TRBV7-2	CASSLDQEETQYF	TGTGCCAGCAGCTTAGACCAGGAAGAGACCCAGTACTTC
TRBJ1-1	-	-	TRBV6-5	CASSYRTAEAFF	TGTGCCAGCAGTTACAGGACGGCTGAAGCTTTCTTT
TRBJ2-7	-	-	TRBV2	CASSAVAQSSYEQYF	TGTGCCAGCAGTGCCGTAGCACAAAGCTCCTACGAGCAGTACTTC
TRBJ2-7	-	-	TRBV7-6	CASSLTPGQSSYEQYF	TGTGCCAGCAGCTTAACTCCTGGACAGAGTTCCTACGAGCAGTACTTC
TRBJ2-2	-	-	TRBV2	CASSDGNTGELFF	TGTGCCAGCAGTGACGGGAACACCGGGGAGCTGTTTTTT
TRBJ2-1	TRBD2	-	TRBV27	CASSVDLILAGVKDEQFF	TGTGCCAGCAGTGTAGACCTGATACTAGCGGGAGTTAAGGATGAGCAGTTCTTC
TRBJ1-1	-	-	TRBV5-1	CASSLALSGRYTEAFF	TGCGCCAGCAGCTTGGCCCTTTCAGGGAGGTACACTGAAGCTTTCTTT
TRBJ1-5	-	-	TRBV9	CASSWDGGQPQHF	TGTGCCAGCAGTTGGGACGGAGGTCAGCCCCAGCATTTT
TRBJ1-1	-	-	TRBV27	CASSLGYGWNTEAFF	TGTGCCAGCAGTTTAGGTTACGGATGGAACACTGAAGCTTTCTTT
TRBJ2-7	-	-	TRBV12-5	CASGSTASAPIYEQYF	TGTGCTAGTGGTTCGACTGCCTCAGCGCCGATCTACGAGCAGTACTTC
TRBJ2-7	-	-	TRBV7-8	CASSLESAGYEQYF	TGTGCCAGCAGCTTAGAGTCGGCGGGATACGAGCAGTACTTC
TRBJ2-7	TRBD2	-	TRBV7-9	CASSLDPRGETYEQYF	TGTGCCAGCAGCTTAGATCCGCGGGGGGAAACCTACGAGCAGTACTTC
TRBJ2-1	-	-	TRBV21-1	CASSKVRRRPSYNEQFF	TGTGCCAGCAGCAAAGTTCGGCGGCGCCCAAGTTACAATGAGCAGTTCTTC
TRBJ2-2	-	once	TRBV27	CASSFQIDESGELFF	TGTGCCAGCAGTTTCCAAATCGACGAGTCCGGGGAGCTGTTTTTT
TRBJ2-1	TRBD1	-	TRBV4-1	CASSQVLDLGQGTLGEQFF	TGCGCCAGCAGCCAAGTCTTGGATCTCGGACAGGGGACTTTGGGTGAGCAGTTCTTC
TRBJ1-1	-	-	TRBV27	CASQDGNTEAFF	TGTGCCAGCCAGGACGGGAACACTGAAGCTTTCTTT
TRBJ2-2	-	once	TRBV27	CASRAPGELFF	TGTGCCAGCAGGGCCCCCGGGGAGCTGTTTTTT
TRBJ2-7	TRBD1	-	TRBV7-9	CASSALDRSTFSYEQYF	TGTGCCAGCAGCGCATTGGACAGGTCAACGTTCTCCTACGAGCAGTACTTC
TRBJ1-1	-	-	TRBV5-1	CASSRDREINTEAFF	TGCGCCAGCAGCCGAGACAGAGAAATCAACACTGAAGCTTTCTTT